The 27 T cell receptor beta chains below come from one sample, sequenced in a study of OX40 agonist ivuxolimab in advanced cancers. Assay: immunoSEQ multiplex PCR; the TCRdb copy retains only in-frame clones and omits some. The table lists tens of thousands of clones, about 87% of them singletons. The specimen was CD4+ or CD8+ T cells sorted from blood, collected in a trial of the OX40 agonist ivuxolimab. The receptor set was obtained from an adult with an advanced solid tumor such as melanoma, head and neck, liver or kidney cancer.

The CDR3 DNA sequence: TGTGCCAGCAGCCCAGGGTCCTATGGCTACACCTTC. It is translated as CASSPGSYGYTF. The rearrangement uses TRBV6-6 and TRBJ1-2; D perhaps matches TRBD1 (5 bases). Germline CDR1 is MNHNY and CDR2 is SVGAGI (reference sequence). The CDR3 sequence is 12 residues long. Trimming removed 6 bases from V and 4 bases from J, with 9 bases in between.

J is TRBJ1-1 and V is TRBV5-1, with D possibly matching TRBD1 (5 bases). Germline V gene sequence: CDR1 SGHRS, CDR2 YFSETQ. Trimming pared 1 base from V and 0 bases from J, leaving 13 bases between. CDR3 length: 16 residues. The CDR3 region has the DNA TGCGCCAGCAGCTTGCAGAGCGGCAGGGTGAACACTGAAGCTTTCTTT. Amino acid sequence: CASSLQSGRVNTEAFF.

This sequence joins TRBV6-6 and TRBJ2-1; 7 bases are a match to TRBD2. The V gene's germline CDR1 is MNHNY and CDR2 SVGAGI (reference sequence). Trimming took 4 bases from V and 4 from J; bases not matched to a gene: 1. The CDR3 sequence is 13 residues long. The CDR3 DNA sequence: TGTGCCAGCAGTTCAGCGGGGTACAATGAGCAGTTCTTC. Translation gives CASSSAGYNEQFF.

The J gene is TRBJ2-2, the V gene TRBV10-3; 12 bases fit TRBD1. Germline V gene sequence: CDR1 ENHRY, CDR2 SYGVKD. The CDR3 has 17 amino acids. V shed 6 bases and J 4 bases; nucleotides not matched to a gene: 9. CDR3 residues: CAISPRDRGLGTGELFF. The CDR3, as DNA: TGTGCCATCAGCCCCCGGGACAGGGGGCTCGGCACCGGGGAGCTGTTTTTT.

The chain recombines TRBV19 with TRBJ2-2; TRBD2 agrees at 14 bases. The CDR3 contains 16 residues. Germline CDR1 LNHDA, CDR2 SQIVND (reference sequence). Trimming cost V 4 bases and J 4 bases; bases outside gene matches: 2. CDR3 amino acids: CASSKTSGRGTGELFF. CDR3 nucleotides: TGTGCCAGTAGTAAGACTAGCGGGAGGGGCACCGGGGAGCTGTTTTTT.

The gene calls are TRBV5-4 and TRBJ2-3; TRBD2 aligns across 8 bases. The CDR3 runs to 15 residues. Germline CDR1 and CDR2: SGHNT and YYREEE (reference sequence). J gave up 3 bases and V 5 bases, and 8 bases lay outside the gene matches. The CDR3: CASRLLVAGTDTQYF. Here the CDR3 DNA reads TGTGCCAGCAGATTGCTGGTAGCGGGAACAGATACGCAGTATTTT.

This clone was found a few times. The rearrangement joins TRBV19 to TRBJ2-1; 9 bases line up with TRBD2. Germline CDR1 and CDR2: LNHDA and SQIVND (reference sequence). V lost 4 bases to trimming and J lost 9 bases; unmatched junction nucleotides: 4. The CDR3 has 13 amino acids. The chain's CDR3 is CASSNAGGPEQFF. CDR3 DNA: TGTGCCAGTAGTAACGCGGGAGGGCCTGAGCAGTTCTTC.

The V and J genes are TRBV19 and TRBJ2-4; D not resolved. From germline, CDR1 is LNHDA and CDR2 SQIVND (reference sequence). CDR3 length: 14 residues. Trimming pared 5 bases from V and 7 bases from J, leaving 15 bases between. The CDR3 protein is CASSVTGLNNIQYF. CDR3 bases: TGTGCCAGTAGTGTAACCGGGCTGAACAACATTCAGTACTTC.

CDR3 region: CAWSPLKRGGPREQYF. The DNA of the CDR3 is TGTGCCTGGAGTCCATTAAAGCGGGGGGGGCCTCGGGAGCAGTACTTC. This sequence joins TRBV30 and TRBJ2-7; 10 positions match TRBD2. Trimming at V came to 2 bases and at J to 7 bases, leaving 14 bases not matched to a gene. The CDR3 loop spans 16 amino acids. Germline V gives CDR1 GTSNPN, CDR2 SVGIG (reference sequence).

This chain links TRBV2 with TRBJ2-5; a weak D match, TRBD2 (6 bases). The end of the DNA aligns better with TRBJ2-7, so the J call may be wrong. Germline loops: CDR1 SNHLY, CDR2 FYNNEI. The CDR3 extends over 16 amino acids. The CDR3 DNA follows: TGTGCCAGCAGGACTTTGATTTCTGTCGGGAGCCCCGAGCAGTACTTC. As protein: CASRTLISVGSPEQYF.

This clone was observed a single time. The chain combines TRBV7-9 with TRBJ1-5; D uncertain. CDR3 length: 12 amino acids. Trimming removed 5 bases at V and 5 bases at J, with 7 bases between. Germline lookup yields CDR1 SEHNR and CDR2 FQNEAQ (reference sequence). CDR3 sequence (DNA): TGTGCCAGCAGCCTGAGAGATCAGCCCCAGCATTTT. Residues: CASSLRDQPQHF.

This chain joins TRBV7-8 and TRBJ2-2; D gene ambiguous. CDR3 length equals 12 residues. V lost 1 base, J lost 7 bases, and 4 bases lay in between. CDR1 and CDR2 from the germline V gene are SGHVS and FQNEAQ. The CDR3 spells CASSLEVGELFF. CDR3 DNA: TGTGCCAGCAGCTTAGAGGTCGGGGAGCTGTTTTTT.

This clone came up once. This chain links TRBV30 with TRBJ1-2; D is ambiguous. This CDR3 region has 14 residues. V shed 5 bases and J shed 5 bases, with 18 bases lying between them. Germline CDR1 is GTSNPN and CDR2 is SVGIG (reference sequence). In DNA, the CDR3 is TGTGCCTGGTTCCGCCCGCGGGAGAATTATGGCTACACCTTC. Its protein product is CAWFRPRENYGYTF.

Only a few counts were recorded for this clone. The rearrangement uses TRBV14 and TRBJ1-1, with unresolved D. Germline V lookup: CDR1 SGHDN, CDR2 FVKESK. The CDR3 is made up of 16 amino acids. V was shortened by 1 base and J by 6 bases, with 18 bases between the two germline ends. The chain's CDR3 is CASSQGYPRVLAEAFF. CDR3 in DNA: TGTGCCAGCAGCCAAGGGTATCCTCGGGTTCTAGCTGAAGCTTTCTTT.

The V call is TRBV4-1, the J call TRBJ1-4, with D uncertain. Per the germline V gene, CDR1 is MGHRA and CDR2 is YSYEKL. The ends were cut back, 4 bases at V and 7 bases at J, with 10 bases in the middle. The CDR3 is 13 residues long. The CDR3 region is CASSPRESEKLFF. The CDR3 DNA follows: TGCGCCAGCAGCCCTCGTGAAAGTGAAAAACTGTTTTTT.

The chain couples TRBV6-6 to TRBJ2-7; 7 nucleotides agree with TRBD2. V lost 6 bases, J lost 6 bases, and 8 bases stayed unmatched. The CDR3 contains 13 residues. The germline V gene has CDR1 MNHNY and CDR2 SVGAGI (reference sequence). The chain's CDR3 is CASSWGLSVEQYF. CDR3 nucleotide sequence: TGTGCCAGCAGCTGGGGACTATCGGTCGAGCAGTACTTC.

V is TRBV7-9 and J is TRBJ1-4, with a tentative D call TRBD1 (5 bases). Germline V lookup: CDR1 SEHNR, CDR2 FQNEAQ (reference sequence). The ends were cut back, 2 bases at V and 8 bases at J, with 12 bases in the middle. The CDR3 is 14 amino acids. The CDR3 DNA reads TGTGCCAGCAGCTTACGAGACAGTGGAGAAAAACTGTTTTTT. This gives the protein CASSLRDSGEKLFF.

CDR3 in DNA: TGTGCCTGGAGTCCAACAGGGACGGGAAGGCGCAATCAGCCCCAGCATTTT. This translates into CAWSPTGTGRRNQPQHF. This chain connects TRBV30 to TRBJ1-5; possible D gene TRBD1, 6 bases. The CDR3 extends over 17 amino acids. V lost 2 bases, J lost 2 bases, and 19 bases lay in between. Germline V lookup: CDR1 GTSNPN, CDR2 SVGIG (reference sequence).

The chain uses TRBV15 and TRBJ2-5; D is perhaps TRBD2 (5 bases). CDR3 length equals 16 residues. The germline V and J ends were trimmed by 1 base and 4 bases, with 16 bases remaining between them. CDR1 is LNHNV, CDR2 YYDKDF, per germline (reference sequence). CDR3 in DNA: TGTGCCACCAGCAGAGCCCTTCGGGGTCGGGGAGAGACCCAGTACTTC. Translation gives CATSRALRGRGETQYF.

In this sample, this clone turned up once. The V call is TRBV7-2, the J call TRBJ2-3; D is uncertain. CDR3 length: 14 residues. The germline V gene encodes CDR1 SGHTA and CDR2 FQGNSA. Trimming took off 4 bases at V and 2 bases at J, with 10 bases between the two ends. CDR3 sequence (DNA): TGTGCCAGCAGCTCCCTGGGATTCACAGATACGCAGTATTTT. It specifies CASSSLGFTDTQYF.

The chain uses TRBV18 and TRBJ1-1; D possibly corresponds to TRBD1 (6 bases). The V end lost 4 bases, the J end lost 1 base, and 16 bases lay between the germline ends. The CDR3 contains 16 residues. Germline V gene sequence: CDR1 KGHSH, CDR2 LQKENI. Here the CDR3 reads CASSQGTGHWNTEAFF. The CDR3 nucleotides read TGTGCCAGCTCACAGGGGACGGGACACTGGAACACTGAAGCTTTCTTT.

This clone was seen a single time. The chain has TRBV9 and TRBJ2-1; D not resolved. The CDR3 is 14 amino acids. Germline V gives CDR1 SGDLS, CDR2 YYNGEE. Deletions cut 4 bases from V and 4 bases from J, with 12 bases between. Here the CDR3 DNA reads TGTGCCAGCAGCCCAGGACGTCAATACAATGAGCAGTTCTTC. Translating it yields CASSPGRQYNEQFF.

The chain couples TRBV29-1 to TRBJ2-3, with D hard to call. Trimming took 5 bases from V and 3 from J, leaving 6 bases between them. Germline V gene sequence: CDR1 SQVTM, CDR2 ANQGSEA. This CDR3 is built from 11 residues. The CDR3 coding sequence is TGCAGCGTTATGCGAACAGATACGCAGTATTTT. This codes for CSVMRTDTQYF.

CDR3 sequence reads: CASSLGRSIEQYF. CDR3 sequence (DNA): TGTGCCAGCAGCTTAGGACGTTCCATCGAGCAGTACTTC. This chain links TRBV7-9 with TRBJ2-7, with no clear D. V shed 1 base and J shed 6 bases, with 10 bases lying between them. Germline V gene lookup returns CDR1 SEHNR and CDR2 FQNEAQ (reference sequence). This CDR3 contains 13 residues. Together with reference TRBV7-9 and TRBJ2-7, the CDR3 gives the full variable domain: DTGVSQNPRHKITKRGQNVTFRCDPISEHNRLYWYRQTLGQGPEFLTYFQNEAQLEKSRLLSDRFSAERPKGSFSTLEIQRTEQGDSAMYLCASSLGRSIEQYFGPGTRLTVT.

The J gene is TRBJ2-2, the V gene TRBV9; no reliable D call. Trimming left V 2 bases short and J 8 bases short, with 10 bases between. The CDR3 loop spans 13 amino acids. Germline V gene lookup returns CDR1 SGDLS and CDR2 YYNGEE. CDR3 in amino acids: CASSVLMEGELFF. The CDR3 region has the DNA TGTGCCAGCAGCGTTCTTATGGAGGGGGAGCTGTTTTTT.

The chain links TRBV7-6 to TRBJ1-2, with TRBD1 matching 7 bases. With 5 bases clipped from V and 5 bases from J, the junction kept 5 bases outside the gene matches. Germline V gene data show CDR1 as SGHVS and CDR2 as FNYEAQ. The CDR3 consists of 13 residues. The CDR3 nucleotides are TGTGCCAGCAGCCTTGGACAGGATTATGGCTACACCTTC. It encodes CASSLGQDYGYTF.

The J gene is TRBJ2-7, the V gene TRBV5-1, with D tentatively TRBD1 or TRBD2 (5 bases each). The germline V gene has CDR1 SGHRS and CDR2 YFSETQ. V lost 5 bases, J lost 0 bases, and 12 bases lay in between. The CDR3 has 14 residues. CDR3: CASSWDRNSYEQYF. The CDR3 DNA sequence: TGCGCCAGCAGTTGGGACCGCAACTCCTACGAGCAGTACTTC. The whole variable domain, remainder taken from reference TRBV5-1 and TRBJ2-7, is KAGVTQTPRYLIKTRGQQVTLSCSPISGHRSVSWYQQTPGQGLQFLFEYFSETQRNKGNFPGRFSGRQFSNSRSEMNVSTLELGDSALYLCASSWDRNSYEQYFGPGTRLTVT.